Included here is one T cell receptor (beta chain) sequence, with context. The antigen is unknown. The record originates from a study of T cell responses to AZD1222 COVID-19 vaccine. Study in general: Pooled in the analysis were second doses at about 4 or about 12 weeks. Study results and caveats: Spike-specific TCR breadth and depth went up after people got two AZD1222 doses. Regions left unmutated in variants are reportedly the target of nearly half of spike-specific TCRs. Females outnumbered males among donors, who were mostly white British; clonal diversity was possibly underestimated.

Profiled with immunoSEQ multiplex PCR; TCRdb holds only in-frame clones, not every one. Among approximately 100,000 clones listed, 80% to 95% were seen once. The CDR3 totals 13 residues. Trimming stripped 4 bases from V and 3 bases from J, with 10 bases between. Germline values: CDR1 SGHVS, CDR2 FNYEAQ. The chain employs TRBV7-6 and TRBJ2-7; no clear D gene. The material was peripheral blood, obtained on day 0 of AZD1222 vaccination. The TCR was taken from an adult in good health. CDR3 amino acids: CASSWTRSYEQYF. In DNA, the CDR3 is TGTGCCAGCAGCTGGACCCGGAGCTACGAGCAGTACTTC.